This TCR beta chain was recovered during a study of T cell changes during pregnancy in multiple sclerosis. Using immunoSEQ multiplex PCR, the repertoire was profiled, and TCRdb retains in-frame clones only, with some absent. The sample consists of 35,000 to 45,000 clones, around 94% of them appearing once. Trimming pared 2 bases from V and 6 bases from J, leaving 11 bases between. From germline, CDR1 is WSHSY and CDR2 SAAADI. The CDR3 runs 14 residues. The clonotype comes from a female donor with multiple sclerosis, enrolled in a pregnancy study. The chain combines TRBV10-2 with TRBJ1-5; D is possibly TRBD1 (6 bases). Sequencing was done on a sample of peripheral blood. The CDR3 DNA sequence: TGCGCCAGCAGTGAGAACAGGGACGGTCAGCCCCAGCATTTT. Translation: CASSENRDGQPQHF.